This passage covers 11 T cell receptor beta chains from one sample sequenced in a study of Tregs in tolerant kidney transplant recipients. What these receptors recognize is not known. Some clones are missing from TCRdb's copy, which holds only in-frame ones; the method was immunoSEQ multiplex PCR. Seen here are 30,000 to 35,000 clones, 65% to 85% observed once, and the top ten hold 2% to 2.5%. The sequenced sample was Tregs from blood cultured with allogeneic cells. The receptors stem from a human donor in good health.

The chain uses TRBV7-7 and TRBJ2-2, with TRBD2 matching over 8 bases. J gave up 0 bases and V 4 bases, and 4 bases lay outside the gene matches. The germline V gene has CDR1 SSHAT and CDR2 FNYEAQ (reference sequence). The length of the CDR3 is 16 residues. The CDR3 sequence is CASSYQLAANTGELFF. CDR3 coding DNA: TGTGCCAGCAGCTACCAACTAGCGGCGAACACCGGGGAGCTGTTTTTT.

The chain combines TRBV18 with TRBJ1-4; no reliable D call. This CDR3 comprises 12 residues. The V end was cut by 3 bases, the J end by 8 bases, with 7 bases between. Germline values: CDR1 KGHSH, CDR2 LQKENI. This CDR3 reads CASSPLGEKLFF. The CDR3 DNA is TGTGCCAGCTCACCGTTGGGGGAAAAACTGTTTTTT.

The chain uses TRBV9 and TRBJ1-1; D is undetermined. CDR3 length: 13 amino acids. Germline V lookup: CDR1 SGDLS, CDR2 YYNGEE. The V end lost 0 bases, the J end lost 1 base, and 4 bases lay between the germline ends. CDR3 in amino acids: CASSVGKNTEAFF. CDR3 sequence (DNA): TGTGCCAGCAGCGTAGGTAAGAACACTGAAGCTTTCTTT.

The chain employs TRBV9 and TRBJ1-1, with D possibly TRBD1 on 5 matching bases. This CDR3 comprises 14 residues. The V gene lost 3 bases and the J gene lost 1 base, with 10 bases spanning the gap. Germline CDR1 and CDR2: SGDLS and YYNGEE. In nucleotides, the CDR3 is TGTGCCAGCAGCGCCGGTGGGGCGAACACTGAAGCTTTCTTT. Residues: CASSAGGANTEAFF.

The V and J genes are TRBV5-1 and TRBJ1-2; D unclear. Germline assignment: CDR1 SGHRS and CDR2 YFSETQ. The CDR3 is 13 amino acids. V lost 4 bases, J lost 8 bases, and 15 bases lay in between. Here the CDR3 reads CASSPTAGSGYTF. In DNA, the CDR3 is TGCGCCAGCAGCCCTACCGCCGGGAGCGGCTACACCTTC. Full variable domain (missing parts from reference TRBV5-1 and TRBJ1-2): KAGVTQTPRYLIKTRGQQVTLSCSPISGHRSVSWYQQTPGQGLQFLFEYFSETQRNKGNFPGRFSGRQFSNSRSEMNVSTLELGDSALYLCASSPTAGSGYTFGSGTRLTVV.

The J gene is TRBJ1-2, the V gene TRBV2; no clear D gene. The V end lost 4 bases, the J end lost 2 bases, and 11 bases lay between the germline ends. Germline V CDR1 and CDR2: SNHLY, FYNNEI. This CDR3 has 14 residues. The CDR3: CASSVAVQNYGYTF. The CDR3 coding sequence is TGTGCCAGCAGTGTGGCAGTTCAAAACTATGGCTACACCTTC. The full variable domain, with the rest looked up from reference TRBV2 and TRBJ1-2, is EPEVTQTPSHQVTQMGQEVILRCVPISNHLYFYWYRQILGQKVEFLVSFYNNEISEKSEIFDDQFSVERPDGSNFTLKIRSTKLEDSAMYFCASSVAVQNYGYTFGSGTRLTVV.

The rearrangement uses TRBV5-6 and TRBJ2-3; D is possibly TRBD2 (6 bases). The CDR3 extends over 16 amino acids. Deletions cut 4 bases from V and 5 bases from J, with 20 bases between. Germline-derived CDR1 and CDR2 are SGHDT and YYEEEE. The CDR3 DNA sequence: TGTGCCAGCAGCACGACACTGACTAGTTTCAGAGATACGCAGTATTTT. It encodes CASSTTLTSFRDTQYF. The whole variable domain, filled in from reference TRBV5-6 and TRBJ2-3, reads DAGVTQSPTHLIKTRGQQVTLRCSPKSGHDTVSWYQQALGQGPQFIFQYYEEEERQRGNFPDRFSGHQFPNYSSELNVNALLLGDSALYLCASSTTLTSFRDTQYFGPGTRLTVL.

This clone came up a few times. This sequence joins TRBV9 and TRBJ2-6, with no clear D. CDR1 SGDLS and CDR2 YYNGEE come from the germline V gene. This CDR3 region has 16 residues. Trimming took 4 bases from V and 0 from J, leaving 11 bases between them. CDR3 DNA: TGTGCCAGCAGCCCATACTCCGTCTCTGGGGCCAACGTCCTGACTTTC. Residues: CASSPYSVSGANVLTF. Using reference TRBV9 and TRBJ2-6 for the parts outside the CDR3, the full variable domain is DSGVTQTPKHLITATGQRVTLRCSPRSGDLSVYWYQQSLDQGLQFLIQYYNGEERAKGNILERFSAQQFPDLHSELNLSSLELGDSALYFCASSPYSVSGANVLTFGAGSRLTVL.

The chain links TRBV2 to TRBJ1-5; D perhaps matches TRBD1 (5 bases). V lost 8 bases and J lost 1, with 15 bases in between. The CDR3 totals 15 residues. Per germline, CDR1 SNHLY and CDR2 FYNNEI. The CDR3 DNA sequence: TGTGCCAGCCACACGGGACTCACGAGCAATCAGCCCCAGCATTTT. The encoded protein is CASHTGLTSNQPQHF. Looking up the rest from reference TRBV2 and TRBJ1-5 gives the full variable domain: EPEVTQTPSHQVTQMGQEVILRCVPISNHLYFYWYRQILGQKVEFLVSFYNNEISEKSEIFDDQFSVERPDGSNFTLKIRSTKLEDSAMYFCASHTGLTSNQPQHFGDGTRLSIL.

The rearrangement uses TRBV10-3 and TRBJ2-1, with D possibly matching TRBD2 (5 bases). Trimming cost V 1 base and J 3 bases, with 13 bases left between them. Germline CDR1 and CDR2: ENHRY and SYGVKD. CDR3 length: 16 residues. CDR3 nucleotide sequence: TGTGCCATCAGTGAGTTTTCGGCTGGGAGCTACAATGAGCAGTTCTTC. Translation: CAISEFSAGSYNEQFF.

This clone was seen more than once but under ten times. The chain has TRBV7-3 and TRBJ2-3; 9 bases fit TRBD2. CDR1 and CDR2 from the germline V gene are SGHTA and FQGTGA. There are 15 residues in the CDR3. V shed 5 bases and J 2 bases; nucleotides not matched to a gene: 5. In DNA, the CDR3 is TGTGCCAGCAGCGGAGGGACTAGCCCCACAGATACGCAGTATTTT. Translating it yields CASSGGTSPTDTQYF.